The rows below give T cell receptor beta chains drawn from one sample of a study of blood T cell repertoires in COVID-19. Method: immunoSEQ multiplex PCR; TCRdb's copy keeps in-frame clones and lacks some. The repertoire holds 200,000 to 250,000 clones, 82% seen once, with 4.5% to 6% in the top ten. Material: peripheral blood. These receptors all stem from an elderly woman with active or convalescent COVID-19. Each CDR3 is given with its conserved first and last residue. A D gene is named only where the DNA matches it firmly. The size of a clone is reported for some rows only, either as once, few or many, or as a class for expanded clones.

clone size,D gene,J gene,V gene,CDR3 DNA,CDR3 protein
.,TRBD1,TRBJ2-7,TRBV5-1,TGCGCCAGCAGCTTTGCAGGGGGCAAGGAAAGGCAGTACTTC,CASSFAGGKERQYF
few,.,TRBJ1-6,TRBV19,TGTGCCACCAAGGAGTGGACAGAGACCTCTTCACCCCTCCACTTT,CATKEWTETSSPLHF
.,TRBD1,TRBJ1-2,TRBV5-4,TGTGCCAGCAGCGTGGACAGGAGCTATGGCTACACCTTC,CASSVDRSYGYTF
.,.,TRBJ1-2,TRBV2,TGTGCCAGCAGTACCGGGTCCTACCCGTTTAACTATGGCTACACCTTC,CASSTGSYPFNYGYTF
.,TRBD2,TRBJ2-2,TRBV7-9,TGTGCCAGCAGCCCCAGCGGGAAGGGCACCGGGGAGCTGTTTTTT,CASSPSGKGTGELFF
.,TRBD1,TRBJ1-4,TRBV10-2,TGCGCCAGCAGGCAGACAGGGGGCGCTTATGAAAAACTGTTTTTT,CASRQTGGAYEKLFF
few,.,TRBJ2-5,TRBV27,TGTGCCAGCAGTTTTCAGCCCGGGGAGACCCAGTACTTC,CASSFQPGETQYF
.,TRBD2,TRBJ2-1,TRBV28,TGTGCCAGCAGACTAGCGGGAGAGGGGAATGAGCAGTTCTTC,CASRLAGEGNEQFF
.,TRBD1,TRBJ1-1,TRBV2,TGTGCCAGCAGCTGGGACAGGGCGGACAGTGAAGCTTTCTTT,CASSWDRADSEAFF
.,.,TRBJ1-6,TRBV7-9,TGTGCCAGCAGCTTAGCGGCAGCCCAGGGTTCACCCCTCCACTTT,CASSLAAAQGSPLHF
.,.,TRBJ2-7,TRBV7-9,TGTGCCAGCAGCCCACCGCAGAAGGGAGTATACGAGCAGTACTTC,CASSPPQKGVYEQYF
.,TRBD2,TRBJ2-5,TRBV3-1/TRBV3-2,TGTGCCAGCAGCCTGGGACTAGCGGCGGAGACCCAGTACTTC,CASSLGLAAETQYF
once,.,TRBJ1-5,TRBV19,TGTGCCAGTAGCATCTCGGGACATAGACAGCCCCAGCATTTT,CASSISGHRQPQHF
.,.,TRBJ1-1,TRBV5-1,TGCGCCAGCACCTTTTCGGGAGAAGTGAACACTGAAGCTTTCTTT,CASTFSGEVNTEAFF
few,.,TRBJ2-3,TRBV11-2,TGTGCCAGCACCCTGGGAGGGGGGGGGCTGAATACGCAGTATTTT,CASTLGGGGLNTQYF
.,.,TRBJ1-5,TRBV4-1,TGCGCCAGCAGCCAAGACCCAGTCAATCAGCCCCAGCATTTT,CASSQDPVNQPQHF
.,.,TRBJ1-2,TRBV28,TGTGCCAGCAGTTTATCCGGGTATAGGGGCTACACCTTC,CASSLSGYRGYTF
once,.,TRBJ2-3,TRBV6-5,TGTGCCAGCAGGAACATTCATTTGGGCACAGATACGCAGTATTTT,CASRNIHLGTDTQYF
.,TRBD2,TRBJ2-5,TRBV11-2,TGTGCCAGCAGCCTCGCCGGACTAGCGGGGGGGGGAACGCGTGAGACCCAGTACTTC,CASSLAGLAGGGTRETQYF
.,TRBD1,TRBJ1-1,TRBV7-9,TGTGCCAGCAGCTTAGCGGGGACAGGACTTAACACTGAAGCTTTCTTT,CASSLAGTGLNTEAFF
once,TRBD1,TRBJ2-3,TRBV28,TGTGCCAGCACCCTACGAGGGGACAGAGGCCCCACAGATACGCAGTATTTT,CASTLRGDRGPTDTQYF
.,.,TRBJ2-6,TRBV5-1,TGCGCCAGCAGCTCCGGCAGGGACTCTGGGGCCAACGTCCTGACTTTC,CASSSGRDSGANVLTF
.,TRBD1,TRBJ1-6,TRBV3-1/TRBV3-2,TGTGCCAGCACCCCGGGACAGGTACCTAATTCACCCCTCCACTTT,CASTPGQVPNSPLHF
.,TRBD2,TRBJ2-1,TRBV4-2,TGTGCCAGCAGCCAAGATACGGGGGAGGGCTACGGTGAGCAGTTCTTC,CASSQDTGEGYGEQFF
.,.,TRBJ1-5,TRBV5-8,TGTGCCAGCAGCTTACAGGGTTACCAGCCCCAGCATTTT,CASSLQGYQPQHF
.,TRBD1,TRBJ1-1,TRBV2,TGTGCCAGCAGTCCACAAACAGGGGGAACTGAAGCTTTCTTT,CASSPQTGGTEAFF
.,TRBD1,TRBJ1-5,TRBV4-1,TGCGCCAGCAGCCAAGTGGTCGGACAGGGCTATCAGCCCCAGCATTTT,CASSQVVGQGYQPQHF
.,TRBD2,TRBJ2-5,TRBV23-1,TGCGCCAGCAGTCAACCTAGCGGGAGGCCCCCAGAGACCCAGTACTTC,CASSQPSGRPPETQYF
.,TRBD2,TRBJ2-1,TRBV19,TGTGCCACGAAGAGCGGGACGTATTATGAGCAGTTCTTC,CATKSGTYYEQFF
.,.,TRBJ1-2,TRBV2,TGTGCCAGCAGTGAAGCGCCAGGGACTGGTGGCTACACCTTC,CASSEAPGTGGYTF
.,.,TRBJ2-3,TRBV5-1,TGCGCCAGCAGCCTGTACACAGATACGCAGTATTTT,CASSLYTDTQYF
.,.,TRBJ1-5,TRBV28,TGTGCCAGCAGCCATGGACAGCGAGATCAGCCCCAGCATTTT,CASSHGQRDQPQHF
.,.,TRBJ1-1,TRBV28,TGTGCCAGCAGGTTAACAGGGAAGAGCACTGAAGCTTTCTTT,CASRLTGKSTEAFF
.,TRBD1,TRBJ1-2,TRBV29-1,TGCAGCGCTGGGGAGACAGGGGGCTATGGCTACACCTTC,CSAGETGGYGYTF
.,.,TRBJ1-5,TRBV5-6,TGTGCCAGCAGCTTTATGGCCAACCAACAGCCCCAGCATTTT,CASSFMANQQPQHF
once,.,TRBJ2-7,TRBV7-9,TGTGCCAGCAGCGCCTCACAGGGATCCTACGAGCAGTACTTC,CASSASQGSYEQYF
.,.,TRBJ2-1,TRBV2,TGTGCCAGCGCCCCCGCGGGGTTCGGTCATGAGCAGTTCTTC,CASAPAGFGHEQFF
.,TRBD2,TRBJ2-1,TRBV18,TGTGCCAGCTCACCACCGTCGGGGGGGCAGTTCTTC,CASSPPSGGQFF
few,.,TRBJ1-1,TRBV5-6,TGTGCCAGCAGCTTGACAGGGATGAACACTGAAGCTTTCTTT,CASSLTGMNTEAFF
.,.,TRBJ2-1,TRBV10-3,TGTGCCATCAGTGAGATTAGCGGTGTGGGCGAGCAGTTCTTC,CAISEISGVGEQFF
few,.,TRBJ1-1,TRBV11-2,TGTGCCAGCAGCTTAGGCGGGAAGGCGGGACGACAATTGGGGACTGAAGCTTTCTTT,CASSLGGKAGRQLGTEAFF
.,TRBD2,TRBJ2-3,TRBV7-2,TGTGCCAGCAGCCCGGGACTAGCGGCTTCCACAGATACGCAGTATTTT,CASSPGLAASTDTQYF
.,TRBD1,TRBJ1-5,TRBV19,TGTGCCAGTAGCCCACTAGACAGGGGGTTTCAGCCCCAGCATTTT,CASSPLDRGFQPQHF
.,.,TRBJ2-3,TRBV4-1,TGCGCCAGCAGCCAAGTTATGACAGATACGCAGTATTTT,CASSQVMTDTQYF
.,TRBD1,TRBJ1-6,TRBV6-6,TGTGCCAGCAGTTACACGGGACAGGGTTTGGGGTCACCCCTCCACTTT,CASSYTGQGLGSPLHF